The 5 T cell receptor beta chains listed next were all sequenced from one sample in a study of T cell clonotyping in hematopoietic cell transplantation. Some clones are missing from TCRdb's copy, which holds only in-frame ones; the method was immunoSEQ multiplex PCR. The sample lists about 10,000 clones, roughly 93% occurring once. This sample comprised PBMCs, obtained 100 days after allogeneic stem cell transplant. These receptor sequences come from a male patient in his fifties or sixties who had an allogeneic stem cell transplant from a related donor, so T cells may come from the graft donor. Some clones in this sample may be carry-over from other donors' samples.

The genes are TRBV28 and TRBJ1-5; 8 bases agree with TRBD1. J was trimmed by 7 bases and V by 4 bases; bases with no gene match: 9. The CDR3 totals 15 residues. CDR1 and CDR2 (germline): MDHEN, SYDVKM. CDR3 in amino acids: CASSSTQGAGQPQHF. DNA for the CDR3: TGTGCCAGCAGTTCGACTCAGGGGGCAGGGCAGCCCCAGCATTTT.

CDR3 nucleotides: TGCGCCAGCAGCCAAGGGACAGGGGGCAATCAGCCCCAGCATTTT. It translates to CASSQGTGGNQPQHF. The gene calls are TRBV4-1 and TRBJ1-5; 9 nucleotides align to TRBD1. Per germline, CDR1 MGHRA and CDR2 YSYEKL. Trimming cost V 1 base and J 2 bases; bases outside gene matches: 0. CDR3 length: 15 residues.

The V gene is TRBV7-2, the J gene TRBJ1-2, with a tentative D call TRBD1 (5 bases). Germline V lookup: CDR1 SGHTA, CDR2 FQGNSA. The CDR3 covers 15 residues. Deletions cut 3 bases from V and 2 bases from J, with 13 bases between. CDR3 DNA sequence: TGTGCCAGCAGCTTGAACCGACAGCCGAACTATGGCTACACCTTC. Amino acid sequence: CASSLNRQPNYGYTF.

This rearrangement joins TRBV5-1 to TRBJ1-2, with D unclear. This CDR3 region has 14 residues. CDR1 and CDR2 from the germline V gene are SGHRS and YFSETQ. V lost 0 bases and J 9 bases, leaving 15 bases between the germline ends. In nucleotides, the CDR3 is TGCGCCAGCAGCTTGGGCACCCCACTATGGAGCTACACCTTC. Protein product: CASSLGTPLWSYTF.

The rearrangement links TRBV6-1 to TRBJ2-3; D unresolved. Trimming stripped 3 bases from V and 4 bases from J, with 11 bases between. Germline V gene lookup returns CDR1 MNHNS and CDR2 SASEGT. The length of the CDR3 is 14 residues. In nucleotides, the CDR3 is TGTGCCAGCAGTGATCCTGGTCGTCCAGATACGCAGTATTTT. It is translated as CASSDPGRPDTQYF.